This T cell receptor beta chain was observed in a study of T cell repertoires in cytomegalovirus infection. Study-level information: CMV infection together with matching HLA type was indicated by public TCR beta signatures.

The sample holds a few counts of this clonotype. TCRdb re-derived calls from the reads in MiXCR, one entry per CDR3 protein. Among some 150,000 distinct CDR3 sequences listed, about a quarter were seen once. Deletions cut 5 bases from V and 1 base from J, with 11 bases between. The germline V gene has CDR1 SQVTM and CDR2 ANQGSEA. The CDR3 contains 13 residues. This chain links TRBV29-1 with TRBJ2-5; TRBD1 is a possible D gene (6 bases). The specimen was PBMCs. This receptor was taken from a human donor in good health (CMV status not recorded). Some clones in this sample may be carry-over from other donors' samples. The CDR3 region is CSVPTGPQETQYF. The DNA of the CDR3 is TGCAGCGTTCCAACAGGGCCCCAAGAGACCCAGTACTTC.